The 31 T cell receptor beta chains presented below share a single source sample, sequenced in a study of cytomegalovirus exposure and HLA in healthy donors. PCR employed 60 Vbeta and 13 Jbeta primers. Assay: immunoSEQ multiplex PCR; the TCRdb copy retains only in-frame clones and omits some. This sample has about 130,000 clones; roughly 75% occur once, and the top ten carry 3% to 3.5%. Sample: PBMCs. All receptors derive from a woman aged 45-65 years in good health and CMV-seronegative.

The rearrangement joins TRBV7-2 to TRBJ2-5; the D call may be TRBD1 or TRBD2 (5 bases each). The CDR3 consists of 13 residues. Germline-derived CDR1 and CDR2 are SGHTA and FQGNSA. V was trimmed by 5 bases and J by 5 bases, leaving 12 bases between them. The CDR3 sequence: CASSIGEWETQYF. CDR3 in DNA: TGTGCCAGCAGCATAGGGGAGTGGGAGACCCAGTACTTC.

Only a few counts were recorded for this clone. This chain joins TRBV5-4 and TRBJ2-2, with TRBD2 identical over 10 bases. CDR1 and CDR2 from the germline V gene are SGHNT and YYREEE (reference sequence). The CDR3 totals 16 residues. After removal of 2 bases from V and 6 bases from J, the junction contained 7 bases not matched to a gene. The CDR3 protein is CASSLGSGRVPGELFF. The CDR3, as DNA: TGTGCCAGCAGCTTAGGGAGCGGGAGGGTTCCCGGGGAGCTGTTTTTT.

A remark on this clone: A read error may produce the germline difference seen at one junction end. The chain combines TRBV19 with TRBJ2-1; perhaps TRBD1 as D (6 bases). Germline V gives CDR1 LNHDA, CDR2 SQIVND (reference sequence). The CDR3 extends over 15 amino acids. The CDR3 loop reads CAGSMEDSSYNEQFF. For the CDR3, the DNA is TGTGCCGGTAGTATGGAGGACAGCTCCTACAATGAGCAGTTCTTC.

The V call is TRBV19, the J call TRBJ2-1; D may be TRBD1 (6 bases). V was pared by 4 bases and J by 1 base, with 14 bases between. Germline lookup yields CDR1 LNHDA and CDR2 SQIVND (reference sequence). This CDR3 contains 16 residues. As DNA, the CDR3 is TGTGCCAGTAGTACGGCGTCAGGGGCATCCTACAATGAGCAGTTCTTC. This encodes CASSTASGASYNEQFF.

This clone was detected once. This chain uses TRBV11-2 with TRBJ2-4, with 7 bases lining up with TRBD2. J lost 0 bases, V lost 2 bases, and 10 bases had no gene match. The CDR3 spans 18 residues. CDR1 and CDR2 from the germline V gene are SGHAT and FQNNGV. DNA for the CDR3: TGTGCCAGCAGCTTACGGGCCCCTAGCGGTATAGCCAAAAACATTCAGTACTTC. It codes for CASSLRAPSGIAKNIQYF.

This chain connects TRBV15 to TRBJ1-1; possibly TRBD1 for D (5 bases). Trimming shortened V by 1 base and J by 2 bases, and 8 bases separated the two germline ends. CDR1 is LNHNV and CDR2 is YYDKDF in the germline V gene (reference sequence). This CDR3 has 14 residues. In nucleotides, the CDR3 is TGTGCCACCAGCAGAGGAGACAGCAACACTGAAGCTTTCTTT. Translated: CATSRGDSNTEAFF.

V and J are TRBV28 and TRBJ2-7, with a possible D match to TRBD1 (6 bases). Germline V gene sequence: CDR1 MDHEN, CDR2 SYDVKM. Trimming cost V 6 bases and J 2 bases, with 14 bases left between them. The CDR3 extends over 14 amino acids. The CDR3 DNA reads as TGTGCCAGCAGAGAACAGGGTTTAACCTACGAGCAGTACTTC. As protein: CASREQGLTYEQYF.

This chain uses TRBV7-7 with TRBJ2-3; D might be TRBD1 (6 bases). The CDR3 spans 15 residues. Germline lookup yields CDR1 SSHAT and CDR2 FNYEAQ (reference sequence). Trimming shortened V by 4 bases and J by 6 bases, and 17 bases separated the two germline ends. This CDR3 reads CASSWGRTASDTQYF. In DNA form, the CDR3 reads TGTGCCAGCAGCTGGGGACGGACAGCGTCGGATACGCAGTATTTT.

The chain employs TRBV28 and TRBJ2-4, with D possibly being TRBD1 (6 bases). This CDR3 contains 13 residues. Trimming took 5 bases from V and 8 from J, leaving 13 bases between them. Germline V gene sequence: CDR1 MDHEN, CDR2 SYDVKM. In nucleotides, the CDR3 is TGTGCCAGCAGTAAACAGGGATTGGACATTCAGTACTTC. Translation: CASSKQGLDIQYF. Based on the CDR3 plus reference TRBV28 and TRBJ2-4, the full variable domain is DVKVTQSSRYLVKRTGEKVFLECVQDMDHENMFWYRQDPGLGLRLIYFSYDVKMKEKGDIPEGYSVSREKKERFSLILESASTNQTSMYLCASSKQGLDIQYFGAGTRLSVL.

This clone occurred a few times. At one of its ends the junction is not consistent with the germline gene, which may arise from a read error. This chain joins TRBV7-9 and TRBJ2-7, with D maybe TRBD1 (6 bases). The CDR3 loop spans 12 amino acids. CDR1 SEHNR and CDR2 FQNEAQ come from the germline V gene (reference sequence). This CDR3 is CSSSLRGPEQYF. The CDR3 DNA reads TGTTCCAGCAGCCTCAGGGGTCCCGAGCAGTACTTC.

The chain couples TRBV6-5 to TRBJ1-2, with 8 bases lining up with TRBD1. Trimming removed 5 bases from V and 5 bases from J; junction bases left unmatched: 10. The V gene's germline CDR1 is MNHEY and CDR2 SVGAGI. The CDR3 sequence is 15 residues long. DNA of the CDR3: TGTGCCAGCAGTGCTCCCTCCGGACAGGGATATGGCTACACCTTC. It specifies CASSAPSGQGYGYTF.

The chain combines TRBV23-1 with TRBJ2-3; unclear D gene. TRBV23-1 is annotated as an ORF whose role is uncertain. V was clipped by 4 bases and J by 4 bases, with 18 bases between them. The CDR3 has 16 amino acids. CDR3 protein: CASSRPTSPHPDTQYF. CDR3 nucleotides: TGCGCCAGCAGTCGCCCCACATCCCCGCACCCAGATACGCAGTATTTT.

This clone was recorded a few times. The gene calls are TRBV10-3 and TRBJ2-7, with TRBD1 matching over 7 bases. The CDR3 length is 14 residues. Germline assignment: CDR1 ENHRY and CDR2 SYGVKD. The junction had 11 bases not matched to a gene; V was cut back by 10 bases and J by 2 bases. CDR3 sequence reads: CATQTRQGTYEQYF. As DNA, the CDR3 is TGTGCCACCCAAACCCGACAGGGAACCTACGAGCAGTACTTC.

The chain employs TRBV2 and TRBJ2-2, with 11 bases aligning to TRBD2. The CDR3 covers 14 residues. V shed 10 bases, J shed 6 bases, and the junction held 7 bases outside the gene matches. The germline V gene encodes CDR1 SNHLY and CDR2 FYNNEI. The CDR3 loop reads CANLAGGAAGELFF. For the CDR3, the DNA is TGTGCCAACCTAGCGGGGGGCGCGGCCGGGGAGCTGTTTTTT.

This clone was detected only a few times. The V call is TRBV15, the J call TRBJ2-1; 12 bases are shared with TRBD2. V was pared by 2 bases and J by 13 bases, with 6 bases of the junction left unmatched. Germline CDR1 is LNHNV and CDR2 is YYDKDF (reference sequence). This CDR3 is built from 14 residues. The CDR3 loop reads CATSRLAGGVGQFF. CDR3 DNA: TGTGCCACCAGCAGACTAGCGGGAGGGGTGGGACAGTTCTTC.

The table lists this clone with a few counts. The chain combines TRBV7-9 with TRBJ2-5, with TRBD2 as a possible D gene (6 bases). The CDR3 is 17 residues long. Germline loops: CDR1 SEHNR, CDR2 FQNEAQ (reference sequence). V lost 1 base and J 4 bases, leaving 19 bases between the germline ends. CDR3: CASSLDLTSGGVETQYF. DNA of the CDR3: TGTGCCAGCAGCTTAGACCTGACTTCCGGGGGAGTAGAGACCCAGTACTTC.

Only one count was recorded for this clone. The chain joins TRBV13 to TRBJ1-2; perhaps TRBD1 as D (6 bases). This CDR3 is built from 15 residues. V lost 3 bases and J lost 7, with 18 bases in between. Germline values: CDR1 PRHDT, CDR2 FYEKMQ (reference sequence). This chain's CDR3 is CASSFRGGPSGGYTF. DNA for the CDR3: TGTGCCAGCAGCTTCCGCGGGGGGCCTTCGGGTGGCTACACCTTC. Based on the CDR3 plus reference TRBV13 and TRBJ1-2, the full variable domain is AAGVIQSPRHLIKEKRETATLKCYPIPRHDTVYWYQQGPGQDPQFLISFYEKMQSDKGSIPDRFSAQQFSDYHSELNMSSLELGDSALYFCASSFRGGPSGGYTFGSGTRLTVV.

The rearrangement joins TRBV30 to TRBJ2-7; D unresolved. Per germline, CDR1 GTSNPN and CDR2 SVGIG (reference sequence). The CDR3 extends over 12 amino acids. V was pared by 1 base and J by 2 bases, with 6 bases between. The DNA of the CDR3 is TGTGCCTGGAGTGGAGAGGCCTACGAGCAGTACTTC. This sequence encodes CAWSGEAYEQYF.

Remarks on this clone: Other DNA sequences in this specimen translate into the identical CDR3. The gene calls are TRBV5-1 and TRBJ2-7, with TRBD1 matching 9 bases. The J segment lost 2 bases and the V segment lost 0 bases, leaving 3 bases of the junction unmatched. CDR1 and CDR2 from the germline V gene are SGHRS and YFSETQ. This CDR3 contains 15 residues. CDR3 loop: CASSLGGTGPYEQYF. The CDR3 DNA sequence: TGCGCCAGCAGCTTGGGAGGGACAGGGCCCTACGAGCAGTACTTC.

This sequence joins TRBV29-1 and TRBJ2-3; 7 nucleotides agree with TRBD2. The V gene end was trimmed by 8 bases and the J gene end by 6 bases; junction bases not matched to a gene: 5. Germline assignment: CDR1 SQVTM and CDR2 ANQGSEA. The CDR3 loop spans 11 amino acids. The CDR3 DNA follows: TGCAGCTCCCCCGGGGGGGATACGCAGTATTTT. Residues: CSSPGGDTQYF.

The gene calls are TRBV7-2 and TRBJ1-1; no definite D call. Germline V gene data show CDR1 as SGHTA and CDR2 as FQGNSA. With 3 bases removed from V and 2 bases from J, the gap between germline ends came to 7 bases. This CDR3 comprises 13 residues. The CDR3 is CASSFRVNTEAFF. The CDR3 nucleotides are TGTGCCAGCAGCTTTCGGGTTAACACTGAAGCTTTCTTT. The full variable domain, in which reference TRBV7-2 and TRBJ1-1 provide the parts outside the CDR3, is GAGVSQSPSNKVTEKGKDVELRCDPISGHTALYWYRQSLGQGLEFLIYFQGNSAPDKSGLPSDRFSAERTGGSVSTLTIQRTQQEDSAVYLCASSFRVNTEAFFGQGTRLTVV.

The chain has TRBV29-1 and TRBJ2-4, with D maybe TRBD2 (5 bases). V was clipped by 6 bases and J by 0 bases, with 12 bases between them. This CDR3 contains 14 residues. Germline assignment: CDR1 SQVTM and CDR2 ANQGSEA. This chain's CDR3 is CSVWESLAKNIQYF. In DNA, the CDR3 is TGCAGCGTCTGGGAGTCTCTAGCCAAAAACATTCAGTACTTC.

The sample holds one count of this clone. This rearrangement joins TRBV7-9 to TRBJ1-2, with TRBD1 as a possible D gene (5 bases). This CDR3 comprises 14 residues. Germline V CDR1 and CDR2: SEHNR, FQNEAQ (reference sequence). The V end lost 5 bases, the J end lost 2 bases, and 12 bases lay between the germline ends. The CDR3 loop is CASSRKTANYGYTF. CDR3 coding DNA: TGTGCCAGCAGCCGAAAGACAGCAAACTATGGCTACACCTTC.

The gene calls are TRBV18 and TRBJ2-5, with 7 bases that match TRBD2. There are 14 residues in the CDR3. Trimming removed 1 base from V and 11 bases from J; junction bases left unmatched: 10. Per germline, CDR1 KGHSH and CDR2 LQKENI. The CDR3 reads CASSPLISAREQYF. The CDR3 nucleotides are TGTGCCAGCTCACCACTCATTTCAGCGCGGGAGCAGTACTTC.

This clone was observed once. V and J are TRBV19 and TRBJ2-4; tentative D call: TRBD1 (6 bases). Trimming took 3 bases from V and 4 from J, leaving 25 bases between them. Per germline, CDR1 LNHDA and CDR2 SQIVND (reference sequence). This CDR3 has 19 residues. This CDR3 reads CASSMAYNPGQQGKNIQYF. The CDR3 DNA follows: TGTGCCAGTAGTATGGCTTATAACCCAGGACAGCAGGGGAAAAACATTCAGTACTTC.

This chain joins TRBV5-1 and TRBJ1-1; 7 positions agree with TRBD1. Trimming removed 1 base from V and 4 bases from J; junction bases left unmatched: 4. The V gene's germline CDR1 is SGHRS and CDR2 YFSETQ. This CDR3 comprises 14 residues. The CDR3 nucleotides read TGCGCCAGCAGCTTGCGGACAGGTACCACTGAAGCTTTCTTT. This encodes CASSLRTGTTEAFF.

The chain has TRBV4-2 and TRBJ2-1; TRBD2 aligns across 8 bases. V lost 1 base, J lost 6 bases, and 11 bases stayed unmatched. This CDR3 has 17 amino acids. Looked up from germline, CDR1 is LGHNA and CDR2 is YNFKEQ. The CDR3 is CASSQAITSGGGNEQFF. CDR3 DNA: TGTGCCAGCAGCCAAGCCATTACTAGCGGTGGCGGCAATGAGCAGTTCTTC.

This clone was seen a single time. This rearrangement joins TRBV7-3 to TRBJ2-1; a possible D gene is TRBD1 (6 bases). The CDR3 contains 15 residues. Per germline, CDR1 SGHTA and CDR2 FQGTGA. V was pared by 4 bases and J by 0 bases, with 10 bases between. The CDR3 sequence: CASSSQGSSYNEQFF. The CDR3 nucleotides read TGTGCCAGCAGCTCACAGGGTAGCTCCTACAATGAGCAGTTCTTC.

The chain combines TRBV9 with TRBJ2-2, with D uncertain. Trimming stripped 4 bases from V and 6 bases from J, with 13 bases between. Germline lookup yields CDR1 SGDLS and CDR2 YYNGEE. The CDR3 runs 14 residues. The CDR3 sequence is CASSFQDSSGELFF. DNA of the CDR3: TGTGCCAGCAGCTTCCAAGACTCTTCCGGGGAGCTGTTTTTT.

The chain links TRBV28 to TRBJ1-2; D is perhaps TRBD1 (6 bases). Germline V lookup: CDR1 MDHEN, CDR2 SYDVKM. Trimming took off 5 bases at V and 4 bases at J, with 17 bases between the two ends. The CDR3 has 15 amino acids. The CDR3 is CASSPQQGSGYGYTF. The DNA for the CDR3 is TGTGCCAGCAGTCCACAACAGGGATCAGGCTATGGCTACACCTTC.

This clone showed up just a few times. The chain carries TRBV5-1 and TRBJ1-4; 11 bases line up with TRBD1. The CDR3 length is 15 residues. The junction had 7 bases not matched to a gene; V was cut back by 4 bases and J by 8 bases. Per the germline V gene, CDR1 is SGHRS and CDR2 is YFSETQ. CDR3 residues: CASSLGGQGVEKLFF. The DNA of the CDR3 is TGCGCCAGCAGCCTTGGGGGACAGGGGGTGGAAAAACTGTTTTTT.